Below are 14 T cell receptor beta chains sequenced from a single sample in a study of T cell repertoires in cytomegalovirus infection. Each CDR3 protein gets one entry after TCRdb re-called the reads with MiXCR. The sample lists roughly 280,000 distinct CDR3 sequences, roughly 10% occurring once. Input material: PBMCs. These receptors all come from a human donor in good health (CMV status not recorded). Some clones in this sample may be carry-over from other donors' samples.

V is TRBV2 and J is TRBJ2-5, with D tentatively TRBD1 (7 bases). Germline V gene sequence: CDR1 SNHLY, CDR2 FYNNEI. With 6 bases removed from V and 1 base from J, the gap between germline ends came to 15 bases. The CDR3 is 15 residues long. For the CDR3, the DNA is TGTGCCAGCAGGCGGGACAGAGGGGGCCAAGAGACCCAGTACTTC. It encodes CASRRDRGGQETQYF. Complete variable domain (other parts from reference TRBV2 and TRBJ2-5): EPEVTQTPSHQVTQMGQEVILRCVPISNHLYFYWYRQILGQKVEFLVSFYNNEISEKSEIFDDQFSVERPDGSNFTLKIRSTKLEDSAMYFCASRRDRGGQETQYFGPGTRLLVL.

This clonotype was observed many times. This rearrangement joins TRBV12-3 or TRBV12-4 to TRBJ1-1, with 9 bases fitting TRBD1. The V gene end was trimmed by 4 bases and the J gene end by 5 bases; junction bases not matched to a gene: 8. The CDR3 runs 15 residues. The CDR3 nucleotides are TGTGCCAGCAGTTCCGGGACAGGGACGACAACTGAAGCTTTCTTT. Its protein product is CASSSGTGTTTEAFF.

This clonotype was seen repeatedly, ten times or more. V gene TRBV12-3 or TRBV12-4 combines with J gene TRBJ2-6; possible D gene TRBD2, 5 bases. Trimming left V 3 bases short and J 4 bases short, with 10 bases between. The CDR3 runs 15 residues. The CDR3 DNA follows: TGTGCCAGCAGTTTTCGGGGAAGAGGGGCCAACGTCCTGACTTTC. Translation: CASSFRGRGANVLTF.

J is TRBJ2-5 and V is TRBV5-1; TRBD1 matches 8 bases. Germline V gives CDR1 SGHRS, CDR2 YFSETQ. V trimming: 4 bases; J trimming: 5 bases; junction bases outside the gene matches: 7. The CDR3 runs 14 residues. The CDR3 nucleotides are TGCGCCAGCAGCCCGGACAGGGCGACCGAGACCCAGTACTTC. It translates to CASSPDRATETQYF. The full variable domain, with the rest looked up from reference TRBV5-1 and TRBJ2-5, is KAGVTQTPRYLIKTRGQQVTLSCSPISGHRSVSWYQQTPGQGLQFLFEYFSETQRNKGNFPGRFSGRQFSNSRSEMNVSTLELGDSALYLCASSPDRATETQYFGPGTRLLVL.

The genes are TRBV7-9 and TRBJ1-1, with D possibly TRBD1 on 5 matching bases. Looked up from germline, CDR1 is SEHNR and CDR2 is FQNEAQ (reference sequence). Trimming took off 5 bases at V and 1 base at J, with 11 bases between the two ends. The CDR3 runs to 14 residues. CDR3 amino acids: CASSNFGGNTEAFF. The CDR3 nucleotides are TGTGCCAGCAGCAACTTCGGGGGGAACACTGAAGCTTTCTTT.

This clonotype has a count of ten or more. The chain combines TRBV6-2 or TRBV6-3 with TRBJ2-1; D ambiguous. Trimming pared 5 bases from V and 6 bases from J, leaving 5 bases between. The CDR3 is made up of 11 amino acids. The V gene's germline CDR1 is MNHEY and CDR2 SVGEGT. CDR3 in DNA: TGTGCCAGCAGTCCTCTCAATGAGCAGTTCTTC. This codes for CASSPLNEQFF.

V gene TRBV28 combines with J gene TRBJ2-7; 7 nucleotides line up with TRBD1. CDR3 length: 16 amino acids. With V trimmed by 3 bases and J by 4 bases, 12 bases remained unmatched. Per germline, CDR1 MDHEN and CDR2 SYDVKM. The CDR3: CASSFEPGQISYEQYF. CDR3 DNA sequence: TGTGCCAGCAGTTTTGAGCCGGGACAGATATCTTACGAGCAGTACTTC.

The CDR3: CASSLARKGGETQYF. In nucleotides, the CDR3 is TGTGCCAGCAGTTTAGCGCGAAAGGGAGGGGAGACCCAGTACTTC. The chain recombines TRBV12-3 or TRBV12-4 with TRBJ2-5, with 7 bases that match TRBD2. Unmatched junction bases numbered 6, after V lost 0 bases and J lost 5 bases. The CDR3 extends over 15 amino acids.

This clonotype has at least ten counts. The chain carries TRBV11-2 and TRBJ2-4; TRBD2 is a possible D gene (5 bases). Germline V gene data show CDR1 as SGHAT and CDR2 as FQNNGV. CDR3 length equals 15 residues. Trimming took 1 base from V and 2 from J, leaving 9 bases between them. CDR3 in DNA: TGTGCCAGCAGCTTAGCCCGGGATTCCAAAAACATTCAGTACTTC. It encodes CASSLARDSKNIQYF.

This clonotype was seen many times. The chain combines TRBV7-2 with TRBJ2-7; 7 nucleotides line up with TRBD2. V lost 1 base and J lost 3; bases outside the gene matches: 6. Germline CDR1 is SGHTA and CDR2 is FQGNSA. The CDR3 is made up of 15 amino acids. The CDR3 here is CASSLEPGTNYEQYF. The DNA for the CDR3 is TGTGCCAGCAGCTTAGAACCCGGGACTAACTACGAGCAGTACTTC.

At least ten counts were recorded for this clonotype. CDR3 in DNA: TGTGCCAGCAGCTCCGGGACTAGCAATGAGCAGTTCTTC. Translated, it gives CASSSGTSNEQFF. The chain links TRBV11-3 to TRBJ2-1; TRBD2 agrees at 8 bases. This CDR3 spans 13 amino acids. The germline gives CDR1 SGHNT, CDR2 YENEEA. With V trimmed by 4 bases and J by 6 bases, 2 bases remained unmatched.

The sample holds many counts of this clonotype. The CDR3 DNA sequence: TGTGCCAGCATTGGGAACAGGGCAACGCAGTACTTC. It encodes CASIGNRATQYF. J is TRBJ2-7 and V is TRBV28, with a possible D match to TRBD1 (6 bases). Trimming cost V 7 bases and J 9 bases, with 16 bases left between them. Germline V CDR1 and CDR2: MDHEN, SYDVKM. This CDR3 region has 12 residues.

This clonotype showed up many times. This chain connects TRBV15 to TRBJ1-5; the D is unclear. In germline, CDR1 is LNHNV, CDR2 YYDKDF (reference sequence). V lost 2 bases, J lost 3 bases, and 5 bases lay in between. The CDR3 totals 13 residues. The CDR3 coding sequence is TGTGCCACCAGCAGACCATTCAATCAGCCCCAGCATTTT. Its translation is CATSRPFNQPQHF.

This clonotype was detected a few times. The genes are TRBV24-1 and TRBJ1-1; 7 bases align to TRBD1. Germline V lookup: CDR1 KGHDR, CDR2 SFDVKD. The CDR3 covers 13 residues. J gave up 5 bases and V 5 bases, and 4 bases lay outside the gene matches. The CDR3 region is CATSAGGQTEAFF. DNA of the CDR3: TGTGCCACCAGTGCAGGGGGTCAGACTGAAGCTTTCTTT.